These 18 T cell receptor beta chains originate from one sample sequenced in a study of T cell changes during pregnancy in multiple sclerosis. Clones were read by immunoSEQ multiplex PCR, and TCRdb kept only the in-frame ones, dropping some. The table shows under 70,000 clones, with 92% occurring only once. Sequences were derived from CD4+ T cells from peripheral blood mononuclear cells, sampled after pregnancy. These receptors came from a female donor with multiple sclerosis, enrolled in a pregnancy study.

The CDR3 spells CASSLLIDMGYTF. CDR3 DNA: TGTGCCAGCAGTTTATTGATAGACATGGGCTACACCTTC. The V and J genes are TRBV28 and TRBJ1-2, with D unclear. Trimming shortened V by 1 base and J by 8 bases, and 11 bases separated the two germline ends. The CDR3 totals 13 residues. The germline V gene encodes CDR1 MDHEN and CDR2 SYDVKM.

A few counts support this clone. The gene calls are TRBV27 and TRBJ1-1; D is possibly TRBD1 (5 bases). Per the germline V gene, CDR1 is MNHEY and CDR2 is SMNVEV (reference sequence). The CDR3 totals 13 residues. V was trimmed by 3 bases and J by 4 bases, leaving 9 bases between them. The CDR3 region has the DNA TGTGCCAGCAGTTTCGCCAGGGCCACTGAAGCTTTCTTT. It translates to CASSFARATEAFF.

The chain carries TRBV9 and TRBJ1-2; D call uncertain. Trimming removed 4 bases at V and 8 bases at J, with 15 bases between. The CDR3 is 13 residues long. CDR1 and CDR2 (germline): SGDLS, YYNGEE. The CDR3 loop reads CASSRTEGWGYTF. The CDR3 coding sequence is TGTGCCAGCAGCAGGACTGAAGGCTGGGGCTACACCTTC.

This clone was seen only once. V is TRBV9 and J is TRBJ2-1; 8 bases line up with TRBD2. The length of the CDR3 is 13 residues. V was clipped by 0 bases and J by 13 bases; unmatched bases: 6. In germline, CDR1 is SGDLS, CDR2 YYNGEE. For the CDR3, the DNA is TGTGCCAGCAGCGTAGCAAGCGGGGGAAGTCAGTTCTTC. It is translated as CASSVASGGSQFF.

The rearrangement links TRBV27 to TRBJ1-5; D is possibly TRBD1 (5 bases). The germline V and J ends were trimmed by 4 bases and 1 base, with 23 bases remaining between them. This CDR3 region has 19 residues. Germline V CDR1 and CDR2: MNHEY, SMNVEV (reference sequence). CDR3 sequence reads: CASSSWGGRIPRSNQPQHF. The CDR3 region has the DNA TGTGCCAGCAGTTCTTGGGGGGGTCGGATACCCCGCAGCAATCAGCCCCAGCATTTT.

This chain links TRBV6-1 with TRBJ1-5; D is ambiguous. This CDR3 spans 13 amino acids. The ends were cut back, 2 bases at V and 4 bases at J, with 6 bases in the middle. The germline CDR1 and CDR2 sequences are MNHNS and SASEGT. CDR3 coding DNA: TGTGCCAGCAGTGAAACAGTTAATCAGCCCCAGCATTTT. Encoded protein: CASSETVNQPQHF.

This clone was seen just once. This chain links TRBV9 with TRBJ2-7; 9 bases fit TRBD1. Trimming took 5 bases from V and 4 from J; bases not matched to a gene: 10. The CDR3 sequence is 15 residues long. Germline V gene lookup returns CDR1 SGDLS and CDR2 YYNGEE. CDR3: CASSHEQGATYEQYF. The CDR3 DNA is TGTGCCAGCAGTCATGAACAGGGGGCGACGTACGAGCAGTACTTC. Full variable domain (missing parts from reference TRBV9 and TRBJ2-7): DSGVTQTPKHLITATGQRVTLRCSPRSGDLSVYWYQQSLDQGLQFLIQYYNGEERAKGNILERFSAQQFPDLHSELNLSSLELGDSALYFCASSHEQGATYEQYFGPGTRLTVT.

V is TRBV2 and J is TRBJ1-1, with 8 bases that match TRBD1. CDR3 length: 14 residues. V was clipped by 6 bases and J by 2 bases; unmatched bases: 5. The germline V gene encodes CDR1 SNHLY and CDR2 FYNNEI. CDR3 nucleotides: TGTGCCAGCAGGTCCCCAGGGGGCAACACTGAAGCTTTCTTT. It encodes CASRSPGGNTEAFF.

V is TRBV6-1 and J is TRBJ1-4; TRBD1 is a possible D gene (6 bases). Deletions cut 4 bases from V and 1 base from J, with 10 bases between. Germline V gives CDR1 MNHNS, CDR2 SASEGT. The CDR3 totals 15 residues. In nucleotides, the CDR3 is TGTGCCAGCAGTGCGAACAGGGTAACTAATGAAAAACTGTTTTTT. This translates into CASSANRVTNEKLFF.

The chain employs TRBV4-3 and TRBJ1-6; D unclear. Germline assignment: CDR1 LGHNA and CDR2 YSLEER. V lost 0 bases and J 12 bases, leaving 15 bases between the germline ends. This CDR3 comprises 15 residues. The CDR3 DNA reads as TGCGCCAGCAGCCAAGATCGGTTTTTCCCCGGACCCCTCCACTTT. Translation gives CASSQDRFFPGPLHF.

V and J are TRBV4-2 and TRBJ2-5; the match to TRBD2 covers 7 bases. The CDR3 covers 14 residues. The germline CDR1 and CDR2 sequences are LGHNA and YNFKEQ. Trimming removed 0 bases from V and 5 bases from J; junction bases left unmatched: 3. The CDR3 region has the DNA TGTGCCAGCAGCCAAGACAGGGAGGGGGAGACCCAGTACTTC. Protein sequence: CASSQDREGETQYF.

The genes are TRBV5-1 and TRBJ2-1; tentatively, D is TRBD1 (5 bases). The ends were cut back, 1 base at V and 4 bases at J, with 9 bases in the middle. Germline CDR1 is SGHRS and CDR2 is YFSETQ. This CDR3 contains 14 residues. The CDR3 DNA follows: TGCGCCAGCAGCTTGCAAGACAGTTACAATGAGCAGTTCTTC. This translates into CASSLQDSYNEQFF.

As concerns this clone: The same CDR3 can be traced to other DNA sequences in this sample. The chain joins TRBV25-1 to TRBJ2-3; TRBD1 matches 9 bases. Trimming removed 6 bases from V and 3 bases from J; junction bases left unmatched: 1. The CDR3 runs 13 residues. In germline, CDR1 is MGHDK, CDR2 SYGVNS. The CDR3 protein is CASRQGATDTQYF. In DNA form, the CDR3 reads TGTGCCAGCAGACAGGGGGCGACAGATACGCAGTATTTT.

The rearrangement uses TRBV30 and TRBJ1-5, with 9 nucleotides matching TRBD1. The length of the CDR3 is 16 residues. Germline V CDR1 and CDR2: GTSNPN, SVGIG (reference sequence). Germline trimming cut 2 bases from V and 6 bases from J; bases unmatched to any gene: 11. This chain's CDR3 is CAWSRSGTGIGQPQHF. The CDR3, as DNA: TGTGCCTGGAGTCGCTCCGGGACAGGGATAGGTCAGCCCCAGCATTTT.

The rearrangement links TRBV7-9 to TRBJ2-1; the match to TRBD2 covers 10 bases. V lost 3 bases to trimming and J lost 4 bases; unmatched junction nucleotides: 3. Germline lookup yields CDR1 SEHNR and CDR2 FQNEAQ (reference sequence). The CDR3 is made up of 15 amino acids. The CDR3 reads CASSFLLAGYNEQFF. The CDR3 region has the DNA TGTGCCAGCAGCTTCCTACTAGCGGGGTACAATGAGCAGTTCTTC.

This clone showed up many times. The germline gene is not matched at one end of the junction; a read error may be the cause. The chain carries TRBV7-7 and TRBJ2-3; tentatively, D is TRBD2 (5 bases). There are 13 residues in the CDR3. CDR1 SSHAT and CDR2 FNYEAQ come from the germline V gene (reference sequence). The CDR3 protein is CASSRDTLGTQYF. CDR3 coding DNA: TGTGCTAGCAGCCGGGATACCCTTGGGACGCAGTATTTT.

The rearrangement joins TRBV19 to TRBJ1-2, with no clear D. Trimming left V 3 bases short and J 1 base short, with 9 bases between. Germline lookup yields CDR1 LNHDA and CDR2 SQIVND (reference sequence). The CDR3 is 14 amino acids. The CDR3 DNA is TGTGCCAGTAGTATTGACATTAATAACTATGGCTACACCTTC. Translated: CASSIDINNYGYTF.

This rearrangement joins TRBV7-2 to TRBJ2-7; possibly TRBD2 for D (6 bases). V lost 1 base and J lost 3, with 7 bases in between. There are 13 residues in the CDR3. In germline, CDR1 is SGHTA, CDR2 FQGNSA. For the CDR3, the DNA is TGTGCCAGCAGCTTAGGGAGGGGCTACGAGCAGTACTTC. This gives the protein CASSLGRGYEQYF.